This passage covers 28 T cell receptor beta chains from one sample sequenced in a study of cytomegalovirus exposure and HLA in healthy donors. PCR primers comprised 60 Vbeta and 13 Jbeta primers. Libraries were prepared by immunoSEQ multiplex PCR; TCRdb keeps only in-frame clonotypes and omits some of them. Altogether around 180,000 clones are present, about four fifths being singletons, with the ten largest covering more than 1.5%. Sequenced input: PBMCs. These receptors all come from a man aged 18 to 29 in good health and CMV-seronegative.

This clone was counted a few times. The chain couples TRBV9 to TRBJ1-3; no definite D call. CDR1 and CDR2 (germline): SGDLS, YYNGEE. The ends were cut back, 0 bases at V and 4 bases at J, with 11 bases in the middle. The CDR3 consists of 15 residues. The CDR3 reads CASSVVAGFGNTIYF. DNA of the CDR3: TGTGCCAGCAGCGTAGTGGCGGGCTTCGGAAACACCATATATTTT.

This chain joins TRBV11-3 and TRBJ2-1; 7 bases are shared with TRBD2. The CDR3 totals 16 residues. The V segment lost 0 bases and the J segment 7 bases; nucleotides outside the gene matches: 9. Germline V lookup: CDR1 SGHNT, CDR2 YENEEA. DNA of the CDR3: TGTGCCAGCAGCTTAGAAGGCGGGAGTCTGTTTAATGAGCAGTTCTTC. Translating it yields CASSLEGGSLFNEQFF.

This chain joins TRBV27 and TRBJ2-5; 12 bases line up with TRBD2. The germline V gene encodes CDR1 MNHEY and CDR2 SMNVEV (reference sequence). Trimming took 4 bases from V and 5 from J; bases not matched to a gene: 11. This CDR3 is 17 amino acids long. The chain's CDR3 is CASSSPETSGRMETQYF. In DNA form, the CDR3 reads TGTGCCAGCAGTTCCCCCGAGACTAGCGGGAGAATGGAGACCCAGTACTTC.

In its sample, this clone was seen a few times. This chain links TRBV7-2 with TRBJ2-7, with D maybe TRBD2 (6 bases). The V end lost 5 bases, the J end lost 6 bases, and 17 bases lay between the germline ends. The germline V gene has CDR1 SGHTA and CDR2 FQGNSA. The CDR3 loop spans 14 amino acids. CDR3 amino acids: CASSPHLDGGEQYF. DNA for the CDR3: TGTGCCAGCAGCCCGCACCTGGACGGGGGCGAGCAGTACTTC.

Notes on this clone: One end of the junction is discordant with germline, which a read error may explain. The chain carries TRBV7-9 and TRBJ1-2; D uncertain. Germline V CDR1 and CDR2: SEHNR, FQNEAQ (reference sequence). The length of the CDR3 is 15 residues. CDR3 nucleotide sequence: TGTTCCAGCAGCTTAGGGAGGTGGTCGGGGTCTGGCTACACCTTC. Translation gives CSSSLGRWSGSGYTF.

V gene TRBV7-2 combines with J gene TRBJ2-5, with a weak D call TRBD2 (7 bases). Trimming left V 7 bases short and J 2 bases short, with 14 bases between. Germline CDR1 reads SGHTA; CDR2 reads FQGNSA. The CDR3 contains 14 residues. This chain's CDR3 is CASTGGPAQETQYF. The DNA of the CDR3 is TGTGCCAGCACCGGGGGGCCTGCTCAAGAGACCCAGTACTTC.

CDR3 in amino acids: CASSFSVWARTEAFF. Here the CDR3 DNA reads TGTGCCAGCAGCTTCAGTGTCTGGGCGCGCACTGAAGCTTTCTTT. The rearrangement uses TRBV13 and TRBJ1-1; D uncertain. CDR3 size: 15 residues. CDR1 and CDR2 (germline): PRHDT, FYEKMQ (reference sequence). V was clipped by 3 bases and J by 4 bases, with 15 bases between them.

V usage is TRBV11-2 and J usage is TRBJ1-1; 7 bases agree with TRBD1. V gave up 8 bases and J gave up 0 bases; unmatched junction bases: 12. The CDR3 is 16 amino acids. CDR1 is SGHAT and CDR2 is FQNNGV in the germline V gene. CDR3 DNA sequence: TGTGCCAGCTCCCCTTCCAGGGACAGAGTGAACACTGAAGCTTTCTTT. This translates into CASSPSRDRVNTEAFF.

This rearrangement joins TRBV27 to TRBJ2-7; D might be TRBD1 (5 bases). The CDR3 contains 14 residues. Trimming pared 4 bases from V and 6 bases from J, leaving 16 bases between. From germline, CDR1 is MNHEY and CDR2 SMNVEV (reference sequence). Here the CDR3 DNA reads TGTGCCAGCAGTTCACTTACAACGACAGTCGAGCAGTACTTC. Its translation is CASSSLTTTVEQYF.

The CDR3 sequence: CASKPEGRGAEAFF. The CDR3 nucleotides are TGTGCCAGCAAGCCCGAGGGGCGCGGGGCTGAAGCTTTCTTT. V is TRBV6-1 and J is TRBJ1-1, with D maybe TRBD1 (5 bases). This CDR3 is built from 14 residues. Looked up from germline, CDR1 is MNHNS and CDR2 is SASEGT. Trimming removed 7 bases from V and 6 bases from J, with 18 bases in between.

The rearrangement joins TRBV5-1 to TRBJ2-7, with D perhaps matching TRBD1 (6 bases). CDR1 and CDR2 from the germline V gene are SGHRS and YFSETQ. This CDR3 comprises 13 residues. V lost 4 bases and J lost 5, with 13 bases in between. The CDR3 loop reads CASSIQGWDEQYF. In DNA, the CDR3 is TGCGCCAGCAGCATACAGGGCTGGGACGAGCAGTACTTC.

This clone has just a few counts. The chain recombines TRBV5-6 with TRBJ1-5; TRBD1 aligns across 8 bases. The CDR3 spans 15 residues. Germline CDR1 reads SGHDT; CDR2 reads YYEEEE. The V and J ends lost 6 bases and 0 bases, in that order; junction bases with no gene match: 5. CDR3 region: CASTDRGNSNQPQHF. The CDR3 bases are TGTGCCAGCACCGACAGGGGAAATAGCAATCAGCCCCAGCATTTT.

This chain joins TRBV23-1 and TRBJ1-5; no clear D. TRBV23-1 is treated as an ORF (open reading frame) with a function not yet certain. V was cut by 8 bases and J by 4 bases, with 33 bases left in between. This CDR3 is built from 20 residues. The CDR3 is CASYSVRRIFFVIWNQPQHF. CDR3 bases: TGCGCCAGCTATAGTGTTAGGAGGATTTTTTTCGTAATTTGGAATCAGCCCCAGCATTTT.

This chain links TRBV7-9 with TRBJ1-5; no reliable D call. This CDR3 is built from 14 residues. V lost 5 bases to trimming and J lost 0 bases, with 8 bases between them. Germline CDR1 reads SEHNR; CDR2 reads FQNEAQ (reference sequence). The CDR3 here is CASSPLNSNQPQHF. Here the CDR3 DNA reads TGTGCCAGCAGCCCACTGAATAGCAATCAGCCCCAGCATTTT.

Only a few counts were recorded for this clone. This rearrangement joins TRBV5-4 to TRBJ1-3; the D gene is possibly TRBD1 (5 bases). The CDR3 runs to 16 residues. With 0 bases removed from V and 2 bases from J, the gap between germline ends came to 12 bases. The V gene's germline CDR1 is SGHNT and CDR2 YYREEE (reference sequence). Here the CDR3 DNA reads TGTGCCAGCAGCTTGGAAGGCAGGGTCCCTGGAAACACCATATATTTT. Translating gives CASSLEGRVPGNTIYF.

V is TRBV18 and J is TRBJ2-5; TRBD1 aligns across 9 bases. The J call could be wrong; TRBJ2-7 is a better fit for the DNA end. The CDR3 sequence is 16 residues long. The V gene's germline CDR1 is KGHSH and CDR2 LQKENI. This CDR3 is CASSHRGTGNSYEQYF. CDR3 DNA: TGTGCCAGCTCACACAGGGGGACAGGGAACTCCTACGAGCAGTACTTC.

The J gene is TRBJ2-1, the V gene TRBV30, with 12 bases matching TRBD2. This CDR3 spans 15 amino acids. In germline, CDR1 is GTSNPN, CDR2 SVGIG (reference sequence). V was pared by 3 bases and J by 6 bases, with 6 bases of the junction left unmatched. The CDR3 loop reads CAWRTGLAGFNEQFF. The CDR3 DNA is TGTGCCTGGAGGACGGGACTAGCGGGTTTCAATGAGCAGTTCTTC. Full variable domain (remainder filled in from reference TRBV30 and TRBJ2-1): SQTIHQWPATLVQPVGSPLSLECTVEGTSNPNLYWYRQAAGRGLQLLFYSVGIGQISSEVPQNLSASRPQDRQFILSSKKLLLSDSGFYLCAWRTGLAGFNEQFFGPGTRLTVL.

The chain couples TRBV2 to TRBJ2-3, with a possible D match to TRBD2 (6 bases). With 6 bases removed from V and 5 bases from J, the gap between germline ends came to 21 bases. The CDR3 length is 16 residues. Germline CDR1 and CDR2: SNHLY and FYNNEI. DNA of the CDR3: TGTGCCAGCAGCCTTCCCGGGACTGACCGAGGAGATACGCAGTATTTT. Translation gives CASSLPGTDRGDTQYF.

The gene calls are TRBV11-2 and TRBJ2-3; TRBD2 matches 12 bases. CDR3 length equals 18 residues. From germline, CDR1 is SGHAT and CDR2 FQNNGV. Unmatched junction bases numbered 7, after V lost 1 base and J lost 2 bases. The CDR3 protein is CASSLAPSGGVNTDTQYF. The CDR3 DNA follows: TGTGCCAGCAGCTTAGCCCCTAGCGGGGGGGTTAACACAGATACGCAGTATTTT.

The chain joins TRBV4-3 to TRBJ2-2; possibly TRBD2 for D (6 bases). This CDR3 has 16 residues. V gave up 1 base and J gave up 4 bases, with 13 bases separating them. CDR1 and CDR2 from the germline V gene are LGHNA and YSLEER. CDR3 nucleotides: TGCGCCAGCAGCCAAGGGGGACTTTCCCCCACCGGGGAGCTGTTTTTT. It specifies CASSQGGLSPTGELFF.

The chain combines TRBV9 with TRBJ2-2; the match to TRBD2 covers 8 bases. CDR1 is SGDLS, CDR2 YYNGEE, per germline. The ends lost 3 bases at V and 6 bases at J; junction bases unmatched: 10. The CDR3 spans 16 residues. CDR3 sequence: CASSAKAGATAGELFF. The CDR3 DNA follows: TGTGCCAGCAGCGCGAAAGCGGGAGCCACAGCCGGGGAGCTGTTTTTT.

V is TRBV15 and J is TRBJ2-3; TRBD1 matches 9 bases. Trimming at V came to 2 bases and at J to 3 bases, leaving 12 bases not matched to a gene. This CDR3 is 18 amino acids long. Germline lookup yields CDR1 LNHNV and CDR2 YYDKDF (reference sequence). CDR3 protein: CATSRPERGQGRTDTQYF. The DNA of the CDR3 is TGTGCCACCAGCAGACCCGAACGGGGACAGGGTCGGACAGATACGCAGTATTTT.

The genes are TRBV19 and TRBJ1-5; 7 bases map to TRBD1. With 7 bases clipped from V and 1 base from J, the junction kept 1 base outside the gene matches. The CDR3 spans 13 residues. Germline lookup yields CDR1 LNHDA and CDR2 SQIVND (reference sequence). The CDR3 DNA reads TGTGCCAGTAACAGGGGCAGCAATCAGCCCCAGCATTTT. Its protein is CASNRGSNQPQHF.

This chain uses TRBV27 with TRBJ1-3, with D unclear. The CDR3 is 13 residues long. Germline lookup yields CDR1 MNHEY and CDR2 SMNVEV (reference sequence). Trimming took off 7 bases at V and 0 bases at J, with 7 bases between the two ends. Here the CDR3 DNA reads TGTGCCAGCAAGCCAAACTCTGGAAACACCATATATTTT. The encoded protein is CASKPNSGNTIYF.

This rearrangement joins TRBV30 to TRBJ1-6; no clear D gene. The CDR3 loop spans 14 amino acids. Trimming left V 4 bases short and J 4 bases short, with 11 bases between. Germline V gene sequence: CDR1 GTSNPN, CDR2 SVGIG (reference sequence). As DNA, the CDR3 is TGTGCCTGGACCGTAGGACTATATAATTCACCCCTCCACTTT. It translates to CAWTVGLYNSPLHF.

The chain has TRBV4-3 and TRBJ2-7; possible D gene TRBD2, 6 bases. Trimming removed 2 bases at V and 0 bases at J, with 14 bases between. Germline V CDR1 and CDR2: LGHNA, YSLEER. This CDR3 is 16 amino acids long. In nucleotides, the CDR3 is TGCGCCAGCAGCCAATCTTCCGCGGGGAGCTCCTACGAGCAGTACTTC. Translating it yields CASSQSSAGSSYEQYF.

This clone was observed a handful of times. V is TRBV6-5 and J is TRBJ2-2; the D gene is possibly TRBD2 (5 bases). Trimming left V 6 bases short and J 1 base short, with 12 bases between. Germline V gives CDR1 MNHEY, CDR2 SVGAGI. The CDR3 extends over 15 amino acids. In DNA, the CDR3 is TGTGCCAGCAGAGTGTTTGGAGGGAACACCGGGGAGCTGTTTTTT. Its protein product is CASRVFGGNTGELFF.

J is TRBJ2-7 and V is TRBV19; the D gene is possibly TRBD1 (5 bases). The germline V gene has CDR1 LNHDA and CDR2 SQIVND (reference sequence). This CDR3 is 14 amino acids long. The germline V and J ends were trimmed by 1 base and 1 base, with 8 bases remaining between them. CDR3 protein: CASSIVQGSYEQYF. DNA of the CDR3: TGTGCCAGTAGTATAGTCCAGGGATCCTACGAGCAGTACTTC.